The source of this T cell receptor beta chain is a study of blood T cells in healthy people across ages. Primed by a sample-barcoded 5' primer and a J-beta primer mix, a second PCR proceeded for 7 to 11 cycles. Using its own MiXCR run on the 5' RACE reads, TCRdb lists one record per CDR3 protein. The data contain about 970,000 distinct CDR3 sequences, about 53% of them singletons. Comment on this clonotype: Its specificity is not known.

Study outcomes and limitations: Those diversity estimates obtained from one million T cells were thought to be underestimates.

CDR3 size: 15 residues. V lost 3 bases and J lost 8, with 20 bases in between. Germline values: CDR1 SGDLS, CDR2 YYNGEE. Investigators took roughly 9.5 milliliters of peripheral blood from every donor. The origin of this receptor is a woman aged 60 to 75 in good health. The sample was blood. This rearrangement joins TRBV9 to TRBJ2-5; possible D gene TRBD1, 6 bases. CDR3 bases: TGTGCCAGCAGCGCCAGGACAGAGATAAGAGAAACCCAGTACTTC. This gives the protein CASSARTEIRETQYF.